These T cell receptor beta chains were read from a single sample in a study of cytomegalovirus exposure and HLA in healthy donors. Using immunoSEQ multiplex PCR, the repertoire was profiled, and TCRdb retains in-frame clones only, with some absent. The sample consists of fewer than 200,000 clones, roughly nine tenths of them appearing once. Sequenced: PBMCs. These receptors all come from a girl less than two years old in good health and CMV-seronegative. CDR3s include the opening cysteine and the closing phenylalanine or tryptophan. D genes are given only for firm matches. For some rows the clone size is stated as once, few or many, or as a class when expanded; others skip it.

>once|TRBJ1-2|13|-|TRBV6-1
CASKFGRNYGYTF
TGTGCCAGCAAATTCGGCAGGAACTATGGCTACACCTTC
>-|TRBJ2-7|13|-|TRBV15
CATSRDSSYEQYF
TGTGCCACCAGCAGAGATTCTAGCTACGAGCAGTACTTC
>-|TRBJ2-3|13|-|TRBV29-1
CSVEGLYTDTQYF
TGCAGCGTTGAAGGACTATACACAGATACGCAGTATTTT
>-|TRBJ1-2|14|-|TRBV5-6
CASSTGLLNYGYTF
TGTGCCAGCAGCACTGGACTGCTTAACTATGGCTACACCTTC
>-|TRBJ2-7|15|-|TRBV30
CAWTKDRIRTYEQYF
TGTGCCTGGACAAAGGACAGAATAAGGACCTACGAGCAGTACTTC
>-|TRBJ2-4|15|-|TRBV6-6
CASSYLEGRKNIQYF
TGTGCCAGCAGTTACCTGGAGGGACGCAAAAACATTCAGTACTTC
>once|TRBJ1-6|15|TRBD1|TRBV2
CASSVPRGLTSPLHF
TGTGCCAGCAGTGTTCCCAGGGGGCTCACATCACCCCTCCACTTT
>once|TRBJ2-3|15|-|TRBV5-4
CASSLAGTGTDTQYF
TGTGCCAGCAGCTTGGCCGGCACAGGGACAGATACGCAGTATTTT
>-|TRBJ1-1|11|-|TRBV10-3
CAISRGTEAFF
TGTGCCATCAGCAGGGGCACTGAAGCTTTCTTT
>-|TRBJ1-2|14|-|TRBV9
CASSVEVSSPGYTF
TGTGCCAGCAGCGTAGAAGTCAGTTCGCCTGGCTACACCTTC
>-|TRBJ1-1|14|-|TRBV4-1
CASSQPAGNTEAFF
TGCGCCAGCAGCCAACCCGCAGGGAACACTGAAGCTTTCTTT
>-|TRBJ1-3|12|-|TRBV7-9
CASSTSGNTIYF
TGTGCCAGCAGCACTTCTGGAAACACCATATATTTT
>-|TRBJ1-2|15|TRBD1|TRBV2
CASSEEGAGYYGYTF
TGTGCCAGCAGTGAAGAGGGGGCTGGTTACTATGGCTACACCTTC
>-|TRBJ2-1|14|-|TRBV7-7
CASSLAGGYNEQFF
TGTGCCAGCAGCTTAGCGGGAGGCTACAATGAGCAGTTCTTC
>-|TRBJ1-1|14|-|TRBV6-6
CASSYNSKHTEAFF
TGTGCCAGCAGTTACAACAGTAAGCACACTGAAGCTTTCTTT
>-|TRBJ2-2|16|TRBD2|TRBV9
CASSTRLAGGPGELFF
TGTGCCAGCAGCACCCGACTAGCGGGAGGGCCCGGGGAGCTGTTTTTT
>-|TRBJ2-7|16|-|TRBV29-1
CSVEDTDSSSVYEQYF
TGCAGCGTTGAAGATACGGACAGTTCCTCCGTCTACGAGCAGTACTTC
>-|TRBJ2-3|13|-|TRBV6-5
CASSYDGGDTQYF
TGTGCCAGCAGTTACGACGGGGGAGATACGCAGTATTTT
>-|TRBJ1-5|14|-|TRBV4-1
CASSQAGGNQPQHF
TGCGCCAGCAGCCAAGCAGGGGGCAATCAGCCCCAGCATTTT
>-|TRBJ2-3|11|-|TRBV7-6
CASSSSYTQYF
TGTGCCAGCAGCTCCTCTTATACGCAGTATTTT
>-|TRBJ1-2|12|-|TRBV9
CASQGGGYGYTF
TGTGCCAGTCAGGGAGGTGGCTATGGCTACACCTTC
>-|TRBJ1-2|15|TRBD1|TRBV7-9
CASSLGTGFNYGYTF
TGTGCCAGCAGCTTAGGGACAGGGTTTAACTATGGCTACACCTTC
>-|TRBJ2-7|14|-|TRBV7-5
CARSFPGGRYEQYF
TGTGCCAGAAGCTTCCCAGGGGGTCGGTACGAGCAGTACTTC
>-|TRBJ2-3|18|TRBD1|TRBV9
CASSRRGSDRGRTDTQYF
TGTGCCAGCAGCAGGAGGGGAAGCGACAGGGGGCGTACAGATACGCAGTATTTT
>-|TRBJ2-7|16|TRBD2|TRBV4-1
CASSHLSGRSSYEQYF
TGCGCCAGCAGCCACCTTAGCGGGAGGAGCTCCTACGAGCAGTACTTC
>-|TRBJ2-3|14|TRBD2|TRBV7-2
CASSFQAGTDTQYF
TGTGCCAGCAGCTTCCAAGCGGGGACAGATACGCAGTATTTT
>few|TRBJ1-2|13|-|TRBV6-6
CASRRDIQSGYTF
TGTGCCAGCAGACGGGACATCCAAAGTGGCTACACCTTC
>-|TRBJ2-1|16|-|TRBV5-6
CASSEWLGQINNEQFF
TGTGCCAGCAGCGAATGGCTCGGACAAATCAACAATGAGCAGTTCTTC
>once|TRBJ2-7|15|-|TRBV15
CATSNVRGALYEQYF
TGTGCCACCAGTAACGTTCGGGGGGCCCTGTACGAGCAGTACTTC
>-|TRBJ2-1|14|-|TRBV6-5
CASSQTSSYNEQFF
TGTGCCAGCAGCCAAACAAGCTCCTACAATGAGCAGTTCTTC
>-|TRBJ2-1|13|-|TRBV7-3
CASSFSKYNEQFF
TGTGCCAGCAGCTTTAGTAAGTACAATGAGCAGTTCTTC
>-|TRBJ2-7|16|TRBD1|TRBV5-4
CASSFPGQGATYEQYF
TGTGCCAGCAGCTTTCCGGGACAGGGGGCGACCTACGAGCAGTACTTC
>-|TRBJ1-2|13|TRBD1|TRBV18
CASSPADRGGYTF
TGTGCCAGCTCACCCGCTGACAGGGGTGGCTACACCTTC
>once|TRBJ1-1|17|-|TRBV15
CATSRDSRGSLNTEAFF
TGTGCCACCAGCAGAGATTCACGGGGTTCACTGAACACTGAAGCTTTCTTT
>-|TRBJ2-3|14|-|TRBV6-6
CASRRDLSTDTQYF
TGTGCCAGCAGGCGGGACCTCTCCACAGATACGCAGTATTTT
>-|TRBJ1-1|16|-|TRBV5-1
CASSRGGYRTNTEAFF
TGCGCCAGCAGCCGCGGGGGGTACAGAACAAACACTGAAGCTTTCTTT
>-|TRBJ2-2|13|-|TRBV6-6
CASSLQGPGELFF
TGTGCCAGCAGTTTGCAGGGGCCCGGGGAGCTGTTTTTT
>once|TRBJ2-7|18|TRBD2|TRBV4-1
CASSQQAGLAGASYEQYF
TGCGCCAGCAGCCAACAGGCTGGACTAGCGGGAGCCTCCTACGAGCAGTACTTC
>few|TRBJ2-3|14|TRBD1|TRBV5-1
CASSSRGSTDTQYF
TGCGCCAGCAGCTCCAGGGGGAGCACAGATACGCAGTATTTT
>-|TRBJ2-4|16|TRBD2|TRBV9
CASSVGIAGGKNIQYF
TGTGCCAGCAGCGTCGGGATTGCGGGAGGAAAAAACATTCAGTACTTC
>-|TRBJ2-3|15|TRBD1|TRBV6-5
CASGQGTASTDTQYF
TGTGCCAGCGGACAGGGGACAGCTAGCACAGATACGCAGTATTTT
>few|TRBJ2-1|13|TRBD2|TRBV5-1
CASTMGGGNEQFF
TGCGCCAGCACGATGGGGGGAGGGAATGAGCAGTTCTTC
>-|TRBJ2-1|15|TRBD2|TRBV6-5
CASSQGTSGYNEQFF
TGTGCCAGCAGTCAAGGGACTAGCGGCTACAATGAGCAGTTCTTC
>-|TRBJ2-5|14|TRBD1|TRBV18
CASSPGPRGETQYF
TGTGCCAGCTCACCCGGACCCAGGGGGGAGACCCAGTACTTC
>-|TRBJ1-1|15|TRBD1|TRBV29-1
CSVRTTGVQNTEAFF
TGCAGCGTCCGGACGACAGGGGTCCAGAACACTGAAGCTTTCTTT
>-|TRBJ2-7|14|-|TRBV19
CASSIRLSDYEQYF
TGTGCCAGTAGTATACGTCTTAGCGACTACGAGCAGTACTTC
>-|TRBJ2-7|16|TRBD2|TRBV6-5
CASSYSRGLAGEWEYF
TGTGCCAGCAGTTACTCGCGAGGACTAGCGGGAGAATGGGAGTACTTC
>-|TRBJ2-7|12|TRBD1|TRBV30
CASDRGGYEQYF
TGTGCGTCGGACAGGGGGGGGTACGAGCAGTACTTC
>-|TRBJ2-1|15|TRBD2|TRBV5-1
CASSFLSGGAYEQFF
TGCGCCAGCAGCTTTCTTAGCGGGGGGGCATATGAGCAGTTCTTC
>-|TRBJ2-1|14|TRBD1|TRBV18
CASTTGQGLKEQFF
TGTGCCAGCACCACCGGACAGGGATTGAAGGAGCAGTTCTTC